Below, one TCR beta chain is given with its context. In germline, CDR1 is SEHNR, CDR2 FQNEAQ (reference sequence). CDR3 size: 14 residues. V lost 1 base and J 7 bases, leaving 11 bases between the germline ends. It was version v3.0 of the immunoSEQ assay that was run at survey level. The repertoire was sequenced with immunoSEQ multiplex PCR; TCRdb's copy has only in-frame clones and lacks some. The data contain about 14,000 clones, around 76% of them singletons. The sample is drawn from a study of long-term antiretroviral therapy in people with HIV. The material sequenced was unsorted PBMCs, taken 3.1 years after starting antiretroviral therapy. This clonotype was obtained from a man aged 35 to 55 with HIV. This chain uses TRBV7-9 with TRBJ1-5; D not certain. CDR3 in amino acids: CASSLEDGGQPQHF. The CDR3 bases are TGTGCCAGCAGCTTAGAAGACGGAGGACAGCCCCAGCATTTT.